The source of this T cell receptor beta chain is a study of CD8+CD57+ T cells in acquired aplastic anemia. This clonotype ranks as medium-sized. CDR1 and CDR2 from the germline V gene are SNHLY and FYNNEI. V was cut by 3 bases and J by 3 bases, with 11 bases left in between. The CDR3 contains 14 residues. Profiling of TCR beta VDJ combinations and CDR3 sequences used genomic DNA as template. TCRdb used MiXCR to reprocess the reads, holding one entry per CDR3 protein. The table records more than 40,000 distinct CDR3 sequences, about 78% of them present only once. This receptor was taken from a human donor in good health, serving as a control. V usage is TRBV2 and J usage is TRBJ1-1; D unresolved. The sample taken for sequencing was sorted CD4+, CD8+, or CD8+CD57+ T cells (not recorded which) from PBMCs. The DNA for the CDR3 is TGTGCCAGCAGTGAGTATTCAGGCCACACTGAAGCTTTCTTT. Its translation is CASSEYSGHTEAFF.